A selection of T cell receptor beta chains follows, all from one sample in a study of T cell responses to AZD1222 COVID-19 vaccine. Libraries were prepared by immunoSEQ multiplex PCR; TCRdb keeps only in-frame clonotypes and omits some of them. The sample comprises around 150,000 clones, 90% to 95% of which are singletons, and around 1% rests with the top ten. The sample was peripheral blood, taken 28 days after the second AZD1222 dose. These receptors were taken from an adult who received the AZD1222 COVID-19 vaccine. Each CDR3 is given with its conserved first and last residue. The D gene is left open where the match is weak. The size entry is marked missing in some rows and otherwise reads once, few, many or a size class.

>TRBJ2-7|TRBD2|TRBV4-2|-
TGTGCCAGCAGCCCCTCCCTTAGCGGGGGGGCAATCTACGAGCAGTACTTC
CASSPSLSGGAIYEQYF
>TRBJ2-3|TRBD2|TRBV13|-
TGTGCCAGCAGCTTAGAGACTAGCGGGGGGGCGAATACGCAGTATTTT
CASSLETSGGANTQYF
>TRBJ1-6|-|TRBV27|-
TGTGCCAGCAGTTTATCGGGGACATTGAATTCACCCCTCCACTTT
CASSLSGTLNSPLHF
>TRBJ1-1|-|TRBV7-9|-
TGTGCCAACGGTTCGAACACTGAAGCTTTCTTT
CANGSNTEAFF
>TRBJ2-3|TRBD2|TRBV30|-
TGTGCCTGGAGTGCCGGCGGGGGGGCCGCAGATACGCAGTATTTT
CAWSAGGGAADTQYF
>TRBJ1-2|-|TRBV19|once
TGTGCCAGTAGGGAACAGACAGCCTCCTATGGCTACACCTTC
CASREQTASYGYTF
>TRBJ1-2|TRBD1|TRBV27|-
TGTGCCAGCAGTTTGAGAGGGCCACTAACAGGGGGAAATAACTATGGCTACACCTTC
CASSLRGPLTGGNNYGYTF
>TRBJ1-2|-|TRBV30|-
TGTGCCTGGAGTGCGTGGAGGGTACTCCGGGATGGCTACACCTTC
CAWSAWRVLRDGYTF
>TRBJ1-2|-|TRBV11-1|once
TGTGCCAGCAGCTTAGATTCGGGGGCAGGATATGGCTACACCTTC
CASSLDSGAGYGYTF
>TRBJ2-5|-|TRBV4-1|-
TGCGCCAGCAGCCAATGGCAAGGGACTGGGGAGACCCAGTACTTC
CASSQWQGTGETQYF
>TRBJ2-7|-|TRBV13|once
TGTGCCAGCAGCTCAGTGGGGAGGGAGCAGTACTTC
CASSSVGREQYF
>TRBJ1-4|-|TRBV5-6|-
TGTGCCAGCAGCTTGGGGAGGGCTAATGAAAAACTGTTTTTT
CASSLGRANEKLFF
>TRBJ2-1|-|TRBV2|-
TGTGCCAGCAGGGACTTGTACAATGAGCAGTTCTTC
CASRDLYNEQFF
>TRBJ2-1|-|TRBV6-2/TRBV6-3|once
TGTGCCAGCAGCCGAACTAGCATGGGTGAGCAGTTCTTC
CASSRTSMGEQFF
>TRBJ1-5|-|TRBV6-1|once
TGTGCCAGCAGTGACAGGGGCAGCAATCAGCCCCAGCATTTT
CASSDRGSNQPQHF
>TRBJ2-3|-|TRBV5-6|-
TGTGCCAGCAGCTTCGAGGGGCTTCGCACAGATACGCAGTATTTT
CASSFEGLRTDTQYF
>TRBJ2-2|-|TRBV27|-
TGTGCCAGCAGTAGAGGAGGCAACACCGGGGAGCTGTTTTTT
CASSRGGNTGELFF
>TRBJ1-5|-|TRBV21-1|-
TGTGCCAGCAGCGGACGCGAGGAGGACAGGGGAGTTAGCAATCAGCCCCAGCATTTT
CASSGREEDRGVSNQPQHF
>TRBJ1-1|TRBD1|TRBV23-1|-
TGCGCCAGCCACATCCTGGGACAGGAAGTCCCAAAGTCCACTGAAGCTTTCTTT
CASHILGQEVPKSTEAFF
>TRBJ2-1|TRBD1|TRBV30|-
TGTGCCTGGAGTGGGGACAGATCCTACAATGAGCAGTTCTTC
CAWSGDRSYNEQFF
>TRBJ2-5|-|TRBV9|-
TGTGCCAGCAGCGTAGCTCAGGGTGGGGAGACCCAGTACTTC
CASSVAQGGETQYF